These T cell receptor beta chains were read from a single sample in a study of blood T cells in healthy people across ages. A single record per CDR3 protein comes from TCRdb applying MiXCR to the 5' RACE reads. The table has approximately 1.5 million distinct CDR3 sequences, less than 45% seen once. The sequenced sample consisted of blood. The receptors come from a woman aged 18-29 years in good health. Both conserved end residues are part of each CDR3. Fields, in order: V gene, J gene, D gene, clone size, CDR3 DNA, CDR3 protein. A D gene is named only where the DNA matches it firmly. A clone size is listed for some rows: how often the clone was seen (once, few, many), or a class if it is expanded.

TRBV6-2/TRBV6-3	TRBJ2-5	.	.	TGTGCCAGCAGTCCAGCATCGGCGACCCAGTACTTC	CASSPASATQYF
TRBV2	TRBJ2-1	TRBD1	few	TGTGCCAGCAGTGAATCAGGGGGCGCCTACAATGAGCAGTTCTTC	CASSESGGAYNEQFF
TRBV7-2	TRBJ2-1	.	.	TGTGCCAGCAGCGCCAGCGTTGATCGGAATGAGCAGTTCTTC	CASSASVDRNEQFF
TRBV4-3	TRBJ2-3	TRBD2	.	TGCGCCAGCAGCCAAGATGGGATTAGCGGGAGTGTAGATACGCAGTATTTT	CASSQDGISGSVDTQYF
TRBV20-1	TRBJ2-5	TRBD2	few	TGCAGTGCTGGGGGGAGGGGGACCCAGTACTTC	CSAGGRGTQYF
TRBV11-2	TRBJ1-4	.	.	TGTGCCAGCAGCGTTATTAGGGGGAAAACTAATGAAAAACTGTTTTTT	CASSVIRGKTNEKLFF
TRBV3-1	TRBJ2-4	.	once	TGTGCCAGCAGCCAAGCTGGGATCGCCAAAAACATTCAGTACTTC	CASSQAGIAKNIQYF
TRBV18	TRBJ2-5	.	.	TGTGCCAGCTCACCGGACATAGGAATTGAGACCCAGTACTTC	CASSPDIGIETQYF
TRBV5-6	TRBJ1-5	TRBD1	.	TGTGCCAGCAGCCCCTGGACAGGGGCGGACAATCAGCCCCAGCATTTT	CASSPWTGADNQPQHF
TRBV7-9	TRBJ1-5	.	few	TGTGCCAGCAGCTTAGTTCTGGGGACATTAAATCAGCCCCAGCATTTT	CASSLVLGTLNQPQHF
TRBV6-1	TRBJ2-7	.	few	TGTGCCAGCAGGAGGCGAGGGGTCTACGAGCAGTACTTC	CASRRRGVYEQYF
TRBV4-3	TRBJ2-7	.	many	TGCGCCAGCAGCCGAGACACTATAGCCAACGAGCAGTACTTC	CASSRDTIANEQYF
TRBV29-1	TRBJ2-5	.	.	TGCAGCATATCCCGGGGCGCAGGGAGAAATGAGCAGTACTTC	CSISRGAGRNEQYF
TRBV4-2	TRBJ2-7	TRBD2	few	TGTGCCAGCAGCCAAGATGCATCGTTGACTAGCGGGATACTATACAATGAGCAGTACTTC	CASSQDASLTSGILYNEQYF
TRBV20-1	TRBJ2-1	TRBD2	once	TGCAGTGCTAGACCCTCGGGGCGGGGACTATACAATGAGCAGTTCTTC	CSARPSGRGLYNEQFF
TRBV18	TRBJ1-3	TRBD1	.	TGTGCCAGCTCACCGGGGACAGGGGTCGGAAACACCATATATTTT	CASSPGTGVGNTIYF
TRBV29-1	TRBJ1-2	TRBD1	few	TGCAGCGTTGTACTCTCTGCGACAGGGAACTATGGCTACACCTTC	CSVVLSATGNYGYTF
TRBV12-3/TRBV12-4	TRBJ2-1	TRBD2	many	TGTGCCAGCAGCATTAGCGGGGGGGCCGTCTACAATGAGCAGTTCTTC	CASSISGGAVYNEQFF
TRBV11-1	TRBJ2-7	.	few	TGTGCCAGCAGCTTGGGGGTTTACTACGAGCAGTACTTC	CASSLGVYYEQYF
TRBV20-1	TRBJ2-3	TRBD2	many	TGCAGTGCCAAGAGACTAGCGTTATCCACTAGCACAGATACGCAGTATTTT	CSAKRLALSTSTDTQYF
TRBV29-1	TRBJ2-4	.	.	TGCAGCGTTGTTGGTCCGGGAACCAAAAACATTCAGTACTTC	CSVVGPGTKNIQYF
TRBV10-3	TRBJ2-5	.	few	TGTGCCATCAGTCCAGGGGTTGCGTGGGGAGAGACCCAGTACTTC	CAISPGVAWGETQYF